This T cell receptor (beta chain) originates from a study of CD8 T cells in ankylosing spondylitis (dated by TCRdb to the late 2010s). With regard to the full study: The study set out to find disease-linked TCR variants by profiling T cell receptor beta repertoires in ankylosing spondylitis patients and healthy donors. In total, the full study cohort was made up of about 110 healthy donors and 25 ankylosing spondylitis patients. Peripheral blood samples were taken, and synovial fluid was additionally collected from ankylosing spondylitis patients.

Results the study describes overall, beyond this receptor: The disease-linked clones had a CD8+ phenotype and were found at relatively low frequencies in peripheral blood. A TCR beta motif made up of roughly eight highly homologous amino acid variants appeared to be characteristic of blood from ankylosing spondylitis patients. Some motif variants had previously been reported in the synovial fluid and blood of reactive arthritis patients, which suggests shared mechanisms of disease initiation. Significant enrichment of the disease-linked clones was reported in matched synovial fluid samples from ankylosing spondylitis patients.

The V end gives up 2 bases and the J end 5 bases, leaving 11 bases in the junction not matched to a gene. Per the germline V gene, MGHRA is the CDR1 and YSYEKL is the CDR2. Its CDR3 holds 18 amino acids, cysteine through phenylalanine. Of all the DNA, just the CDR3 is kept, 54 bases in frame from base 1. Reads for this sample came from an Illumina HiSeq 2500. Quantitative 5'-RACE with molecular barcodes was used to prepare TCR beta libraries. On the authors' methods: A new computational method based on a probabilistic model of VDJ rearrangement was used to identify disease-linked TCR variants. In TCRdb, the public reads were trimmed at Q25 with fastp and aligned with MiXCR, with productive beta chains retained. Every distinct CDR3 protein forms one entry, paired with its most common genes and DNA. TCRdb, not the authors, supplied the V and J calls. Across this sample there are some 140,000 distinct CDR3 sequences, with roughly 15% seen only once. Roughly 30% of the sample rests with the top ten.

In its sample, this clonotype was seen a few times. Its antigen is currently not known. Base qualities are not at hand, and no much larger clone is one base apart. This TCR derives from a male donor with ankylosing spondylitis. The receptor chain draws on TRBV4-1 and TRBJ2-1, with TRBD2 matching 11 junction bases. Sample: blood, either unsorted or a sorted T cell fraction (not recorded which). The DNA reads TGCGCCAGCAGCCAAATAAGTGAGTTGACTAGCGGGAACAATGAGCAGTTCTTC. It codes for CASSQISELTSGNNEQFF.